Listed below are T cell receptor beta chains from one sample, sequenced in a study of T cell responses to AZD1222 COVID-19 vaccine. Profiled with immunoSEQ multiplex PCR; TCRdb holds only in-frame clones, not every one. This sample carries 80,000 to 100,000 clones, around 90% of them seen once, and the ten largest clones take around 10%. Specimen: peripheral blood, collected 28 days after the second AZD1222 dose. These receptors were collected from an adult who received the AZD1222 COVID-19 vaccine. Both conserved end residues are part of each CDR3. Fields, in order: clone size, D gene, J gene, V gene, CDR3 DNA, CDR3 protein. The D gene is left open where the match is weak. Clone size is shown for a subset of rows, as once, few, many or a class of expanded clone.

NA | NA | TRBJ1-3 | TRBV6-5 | TGTGCCAGCAGGGACTCCTACTCTGGAAACACCATATATTTT | CASRDSYSGNTIYF
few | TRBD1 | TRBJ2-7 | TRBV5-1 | TGCGCCAGCAGCTTGGGGGACCCGCAGGGGGTCTACGAGCAGTACTTC | CASSLGDPQGVYEQYF
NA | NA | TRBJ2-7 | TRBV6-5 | TGTGCCAGCAGTTACTCAGGGGGAGCTGTAGTAGGCGAGCAGTACTTC | CASSYSGGAVVGEQYF
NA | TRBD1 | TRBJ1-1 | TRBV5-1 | TGCGCCAGCAGCTTGGATGCAGGGGGCACTGAAGCTTTCTTT | CASSLDAGGTEAFF
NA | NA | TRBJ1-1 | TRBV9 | TGTGCCAGCAGCGTGGGGTCCTCGGACACTGAAGCTTTCTTT | CASSVGSSDTEAFF
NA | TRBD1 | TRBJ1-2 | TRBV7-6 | TGTGCCAGCAGCCTTGGAGGGACAGCTTTCTATGGCTACACCTTC | CASSLGGTAFYGYTF
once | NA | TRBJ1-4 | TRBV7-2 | TGTGCCAGCCAACCACCGGGGGTTGGTGAAAAACTGTTTTTT | CASQPPGVGEKLFF
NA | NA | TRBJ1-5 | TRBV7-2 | TGTGCCAGCAGCTTAAGAGTCGAGATCCAGCCCCAGCATTTT | CASSLRVEIQPQHF
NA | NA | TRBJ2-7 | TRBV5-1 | TGCGCCAGCAGCCTCCTTAGCGCCCCCTTCGGTGCCGAGCAGTACTTC | CASSLLSAPFGAEQYF
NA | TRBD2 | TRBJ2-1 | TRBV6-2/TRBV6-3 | TGTGCCAGCAGTCGGGTCGGACTAGCGGCGAACTACAATGAGCAGTTCTTC | CASSRVGLAANYNEQFF
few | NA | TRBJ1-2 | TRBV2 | TGTGCCAGCAGTCCGCAGCTTTACTATGGCTACACCTTC | CASSPQLYYGYTF
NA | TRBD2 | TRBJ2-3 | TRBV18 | TGTGCCAGCTCACCAAATATGGGACTAGCTACGGATACGCAGTATTTT | CASSPNMGLATDTQYF
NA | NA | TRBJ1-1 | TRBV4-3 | TGCGCCAGCAGCCAAGATCTCGGGAGGCTGAACACTGAAGCTTTCTTT | CASSQDLGRLNTEAFF
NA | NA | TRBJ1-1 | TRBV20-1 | TGCAGTGCGAGCGGGGGCACTGAAGCTTTCTTT | CSASGGTEAFF
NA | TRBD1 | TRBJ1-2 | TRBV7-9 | TGTGCCAGCAGCCAGGGGACAGGGAGCACCTATGGCTACACCTTC | CASSQGTGSTYGYTF
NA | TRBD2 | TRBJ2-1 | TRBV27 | TGTGCCAGCAGCAAAGCAACTAGCGGGGGCGCTGAGCAGTTCTTC | CASSKATSGGAEQFF
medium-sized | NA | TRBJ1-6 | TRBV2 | TGTGCCAGCAGCCCCCAGGGAAATTCACCCCTCCACTTT | CASSPQGNSPLHF
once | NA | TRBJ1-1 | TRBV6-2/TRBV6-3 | TGTGCCAGCAGTTACTTTGGGGAGAACACTGAAGCTTTCTTT | CASSYFGENTEAFF
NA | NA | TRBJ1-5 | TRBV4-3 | TGCGCCAGCAGCCAAGATCATCGGGTTCAGCCCCAGCATTTT | CASSQDHRVQPQHF
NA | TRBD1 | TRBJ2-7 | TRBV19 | TGTGCCAGTAGCGACAGGGACCACGAGCAGTACTTC | CASSDRDHEQYF
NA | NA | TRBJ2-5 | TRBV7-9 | TGTGCCAGCAGCTTACAACTGCAAGAGACCCAGTACTTC | CASSLQLQETQYF
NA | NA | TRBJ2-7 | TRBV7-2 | TGTGCCAGCAGCCTGCTAGGGGGGCCGAACTCCTACGAGCAGTACTTC | CASSLLGGPNSYEQYF
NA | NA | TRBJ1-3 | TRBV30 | TGTGCCTGGAGTGCGACGGAGGGAAACACCATATATTTT | CAWSATEGNTIYF
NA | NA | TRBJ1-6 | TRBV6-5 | TGTGCCAGCAGTTACGGGCGGGATTCACCCCTCCACTTT | CASSYGRDSPLHF
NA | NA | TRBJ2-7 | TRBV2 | TGTGCCAGCAGTGAAGCAATCTACGAGCAGTACTTC | CASSEAIYEQYF
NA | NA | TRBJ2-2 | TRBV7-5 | TGTGCCAGAAGCTTAGGATCTGGGGCGAGGGGTGGCGGGGAGCTGTTTTTT | CARSLGSGARGGGELFF
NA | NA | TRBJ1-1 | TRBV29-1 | TGCAGCGTTGGGGGCCCCATGAGAGGCACTGAAGCTTTCTTT | CSVGGPMRGTEAFF
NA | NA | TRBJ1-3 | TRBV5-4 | TGTGCCAGCAGCACTTTCCCGGAAGCAACTGGAAACACCATATATTTT | CASSTFPEATGNTIYF
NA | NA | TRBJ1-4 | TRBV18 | TGTGCCAGCTCACCGGGACCCGGGGCAGGGGAAAAACTGTTTTTT | CASSPGPGAGEKLFF